Each of the 28 T cell receptor beta chains below was sequenced from the same sample in a study of blood T cell repertoires in COVID-19. The assay was immunoSEQ multiplex PCR, and TCRdb's table has in-frame clones only and misses some. The sample contains a few hundred thousand clones, roughly 81% of which appear only once. What was sequenced was PBMCs or T cells enriched from blood (not recorded which). All receptors come from a woman aged 45 to 65 who had been exposed to COVID-19.

The rearrangement joins TRBV2 to TRBJ1-2, with TRBD1 matching over 8 bases. The CDR3 consists of 15 residues. V gave up 3 bases and J gave up 5 bases; unmatched junction bases: 8. The V gene's germline CDR1 is SNHLY and CDR2 FYNNEI. This CDR3 is CASSDRTGNRYGYTF. CDR3 nucleotides: TGTGCCAGCAGTGACAGGACAGGGAACCGGTATGGCTACACCTTC.

The J gene is TRBJ1-3, the V gene TRBV18; possibly TRBD1 for D (6 bases). CDR3 length: 13 amino acids. Germline lookup yields CDR1 KGHSH and CDR2 LQKENI. Trimming took off 3 bases at V and 6 bases at J, with 9 bases between the two ends. CDR3: CASSPGAQNTIYF. For the CDR3, the DNA is TGTGCCAGCTCACCGGGGGCCCAAAACACCATATATTTT.

The chain has TRBV3-1 (or the pseudogene TRBV3-2) and TRBJ1-1; unclear D gene. CDR3 size: 12 residues. Trimming stripped 6 bases from V and 3 bases from J, with 8 bases between. Germline CDR1 is LGHDT and CDR2 is YNNKEL (reference sequence). CDR3 nucleotide sequence: TGTGCCAGCAGACGGGGAGACACTGAAGCTTTCTTT. It translates to CASRRGDTEAFF.

V is TRBV11-3 and J is TRBJ2-3, with 14 bases fitting TRBD2. CDR3 length: 15 amino acids. Losses at the gene ends were 5 bases for V and 6 bases for J; bases not matched to a gene: 4. Looked up from germline, CDR1 is SGHNT and CDR2 is YENEEA. CDR3 residues: CASSLRTSGGDTQYF. CDR3 bases: TGTGCCAGCAGCCTCAGGACTAGCGGGGGGGATACGCAGTATTTT.

The V call is TRBV2, the J call TRBJ1-5, with D perhaps TRBD1 (6 bases). CDR1 is SNHLY, CDR2 FYNNEI, per germline. The CDR3 runs 15 residues. Trimming took off 6 bases at V and 7 bases at J, with 19 bases between the two ends. CDR3 coding DNA: TGTGCCAGCAGGAGGACAGTCTTAGGTGCACAGCCCCAGCATTTT. It is translated as CASRRTVLGAQPQHF.

The chain links TRBV5-1 to TRBJ1-1; D is undetermined. Trimming removed 2 bases from V and 8 bases from J, with 10 bases in between. The CDR3 is 12 amino acids. The germline gives CDR1 SGHRS, CDR2 YFSETQ. The CDR3 bases are TGCGCCAGCAGCTTAAATCGGGGAGAAGCTTTCTTT. This codes for CASSLNRGEAFF. Full variable domain (missing parts from reference TRBV5-1 and TRBJ1-1): KAGVTQTPRYLIKTRGQQVTLSCSPISGHRSVSWYQQTPGQGLQFLFEYFSETQRNKGNFPGRFSGRQFSNSRSEMNVSTLELGDSALYLCASSLNRGEAFFGQGTRLTVV.

The chain carries TRBV18 and TRBJ2-2, with 16 bases fitting TRBD2. With 1 base clipped from V and 6 bases from J, the junction kept 8 bases outside the gene matches. The CDR3 has 19 residues. CDR1 is KGHSH and CDR2 is LQKENI in the germline V gene. CDR3 sequence: CASSPLPGLAGGTPGELFF. CDR3 coding DNA: TGTGCCAGCTCACCACTCCCGGGACTAGCGGGGGGGACCCCCGGGGAGCTGTTTTTT.

There are a few counts of this clone. V is TRBV4-3 and J is TRBJ2-7; D is unresolved. Germline lookup yields CDR1 LGHNA and CDR2 YSLEER. The V and J ends lost 0 bases and 4 bases respectively, with 7 bases between them. There are 13 residues in the CDR3. This chain's CDR3 is CASSQDPEYEQYF. DNA for the CDR3: TGCGCCAGCAGCCAAGATCCCGAGTACGAGCAGTACTTC.

V usage is TRBV9 and J usage is TRBJ2-1; D ambiguous. V gave up 0 bases and J gave up 9 bases, with 7 bases separating them. The CDR3 has 12 amino acids. Germline-derived CDR1 and CDR2 are SGDLS and YYNGEE. CDR3 protein: CASSVDAGEQFF. For the CDR3, the DNA is TGTGCCAGCAGCGTAGACGCAGGTGAGCAGTTCTTC. The entire variable domain, with the rest obtained from reference TRBV9 and TRBJ2-1, is as follows: DSGVTQTPKHLITATGQRVTLRCSPRSGDLSVYWYQQSLDQGLQFLIQYYNGEERAKGNILERFSAQQFPDLHSELNLSSLELGDSALYFCASSVDAGEQFFGPGTRLTVL.

The rearrangement joins TRBV28 to TRBJ1-1, with 7 bases that match TRBD1. Trimming at V came to 2 bases and at J to 9 bases, leaving 6 bases not matched to a gene. The CDR3 contains 13 residues. Germline-derived CDR1 and CDR2 are MDHEN and SYDVKM. The CDR3 loop is CASSLDGRGQAFF. For the CDR3, the DNA is TGTGCCAGCAGTTTAGATGGTAGGGGGCAAGCTTTCTTT.

This chain uses TRBV4-1 with TRBJ2-7; 8 nucleotides line up with TRBD2. J was trimmed by 5 bases and V by 1 base; bases with no gene match: 22. The CDR3 sequence is 20 residues long. Germline V gene data show CDR1 as MGHRA and CDR2 as YSYEKL. This chain's CDR3 is CASSQVYSVGGVSGKHEQYF. CDR3 nucleotides: TGCGCCAGCAGCCAAGTCTACAGCGTCGGGGGGGTCTCCGGAAAGCACGAGCAGTACTTC.

The chain recombines TRBV14 with TRBJ1-1; unclear D gene. The CDR3 spans 10 residues. Germline CDR1 reads SGHDN; CDR2 reads FVKESK. V dropped 3 bases and J dropped 7 bases, with 3 bases sitting between them. The CDR3 protein is CASSHNEAFF. DNA of the CDR3: TGTGCCAGCAGCCACAATGAAGCTTTCTTT.

The chain employs TRBV4-2 and TRBJ1-2; D gene unclear. Trimming removed 1 base from V and 4 bases from J, with 10 bases in between. Germline V gene data show CDR1 as LGHNA and CDR2 as YNFKEQ. This CDR3 spans 14 amino acids. The CDR3 loop is CASSQAGIFYGYTF. The CDR3 nucleotides are TGTGCCAGCAGCCAAGCCGGGATCTTCTATGGCTACACCTTC.

The rearrangement joins TRBV5-1 to TRBJ1-4, with D possibly being TRBD1 (5 bases). The CDR3 is 14 residues long. V lost 6 bases and J 8 bases, leaving 17 bases between the germline ends. CDR1 SGHRS and CDR2 YFSETQ come from the germline V gene. The CDR3 coding sequence is TGCGCCAGCAAGAATCCAGGGTCTCGCGAAAAACTGTTTTTT. This codes for CASKNPGSREKLFF.

This clone was detected a few times. V and J are TRBV28 and TRBJ2-5; D is uncertain. CDR3 size: 11 residues. Trimming took off 5 bases at V and 7 bases at J, with 8 bases between the two ends. The germline V gene has CDR1 MDHEN and CDR2 SYDVKM. CDR3 DNA sequence: TGTGCCAGCAGTAACAGCATGACCCAGTACTTC. Translation: CASSNSMTQYF.

This sequence joins TRBV7-9 and TRBJ2-5; 7 bases map to TRBD2. The CDR3 runs to 13 residues. The germline V gene has CDR1 SEHNR and CDR2 FQNEAQ (reference sequence). J lost 7 bases, V lost 2 bases, and 4 bases had no gene match. The CDR3 DNA reads TGTGCCAGCAGCTTATCAGCGGGGAGGACCCAGTACTTC. Encoded protein: CASSLSAGRTQYF.

This chain uses TRBV5-6 with TRBJ2-3; D might be TRBD2 (5 bases). Germline lookup yields CDR1 SGHDT and CDR2 YYEEEE. V lost 3 bases to trimming and J lost 0 bases, with 20 bases between them. The CDR3 has 18 amino acids. The CDR3 spells CASSSYMEVRGSTDTQYF. For the CDR3, the DNA is TGTGCCAGCAGCTCCTACATGGAGGTTCGGGGTAGCACAGATACGCAGTATTTT.

This clone showed up just once. V usage is TRBV7-9 and J usage is TRBJ1-1; TRBD1 matches at 7 bases. The CDR3 spans 14 residues. V lost 5 bases and J lost 3; bases outside the gene matches: 6. Per germline, CDR1 SEHNR and CDR2 FQNEAQ (reference sequence). This CDR3 reads CASSPRDSYTEAFF. For the CDR3, the DNA is TGTGCCAGCAGCCCCCGGGACAGCTACACTGAAGCTTTCTTT.

V and J are TRBV19 and TRBJ1-5; D possibly corresponds to TRBD1 (6 bases). Germline CDR1 is LNHDA and CDR2 is SQIVND (reference sequence). Trimming took off 3 bases at V and 7 bases at J, with 13 bases between the two ends. The CDR3 loop spans 14 amino acids. The CDR3 region has the DNA TGTGCCAGTAGTATGAGGGGGACACTCCAGCCCCAGCATTTT. Translated: CASSMRGTLQPQHF.

The chain is built from TRBV5-4 and TRBJ2-3; 7 positions match TRBD1. The V segment lost 0 bases and the J segment 3 bases; nucleotides outside the gene matches: 4. CDR1 is SGHNT, CDR2 YYREEE, per germline (reference sequence). This CDR3 is 15 amino acids long. The CDR3 sequence is CASSLAGGLTDTQYF. CDR3 coding DNA: TGTGCCAGCAGCTTGGCAGGGGGTCTTACAGATACGCAGTATTTT. The complete variable domain, with remaining parts taken from reference TRBV5-4 and TRBJ2-3, reads ETGVTQSPTHLIKTRGQQVTLRCSSQSGHNTVSWYQQALGQGPQFIFQYYREEENGRGNFPPRFSGLQFPNYSSELNVNALELDDSALYLCASSLAGGLTDTQYFGPGTRLTVL.

This clone came up once. The CDR3 loop is CASRLPGTSGGITDTQYF. For the CDR3, the DNA is TGCGCCAGCAGATTACCCGGGACTAGCGGGGGGATCACAGATACGCAGTATTTT. This chain joins TRBV5-1 and TRBJ2-3; 15 positions agree with TRBD2. Germline V CDR1 and CDR2: SGHRS, YFSETQ. The ends lost 5 bases at V and 2 bases at J; junction bases unmatched: 9. This CDR3 comprises 18 residues.

This sequence joins TRBV12-5 and TRBJ2-5; possibly TRBD1 for D (6 bases). Germline V gene sequence: CDR1 LGHNT, CDR2 FRNRAP. V shed 10 bases and J shed 1 base, with 13 bases lying between them. The CDR3 spans 13 residues. This chain's CDR3 is CAIDGDTQETQYF. The CDR3 DNA is TGTGCTATCGATGGGGACACCCAAGAGACCCAGTACTTC.

This clone was counted only a few times. This chain links TRBV6-1 with TRBJ1-1; no definite D call. CDR1 and CDR2 (germline): MNHNS, SASEGT. The CDR3 is 14 residues long. Trimming shortened V by 0 bases and J by 3 bases, and 8 bases separated the two germline ends. The CDR3 spells CASSEAASDTEAFF. In DNA form, the CDR3 reads TGTGCCAGCAGTGAAGCAGCATCGGACACTGAAGCTTTCTTT.

This clone has only one observation. The chain couples TRBV28 to TRBJ2-3; no definite D call. V lost 4 bases and J 2 bases, leaving 4 bases between the germline ends. There are 12 residues in the CDR3. Germline loops: CDR1 MDHEN, CDR2 SYDVKM. In DNA, the CDR3 is TGTGCCAGCAGTTCCAACACAGATACGCAGTATTTT. Translating it yields CASSSNTDTQYF.

This chain joins TRBV28 and TRBJ1-1, with D possibly being TRBD1 (5 bases). The germline V and J ends were trimmed by 6 bases and 5 bases, with 13 bases remaining between them. The CDR3 spans 13 residues. Germline lookup yields CDR1 MDHEN and CDR2 SYDVKM. CDR3: CASSRGGGTEAFF. In nucleotides, the CDR3 is TGTGCCAGCAGCCGCGGGGGGGGAACTGAAGCTTTCTTT.

This clone appeared a few times. This rearrangement joins TRBV14 to TRBJ1-1; D remains unclear. Germline loops: CDR1 SGHDN, CDR2 FVKESK. The V end was cut by 4 bases, the J end by 5 bases, with 17 bases between. The CDR3 is 15 residues long. Here the CDR3 reads CASSLISGRATEAFF. DNA of the CDR3: TGTGCCAGCAGCCTCATCTCGGGAAGGGCTACTGAAGCTTTCTTT.

V usage is TRBV5-1 and J usage is TRBJ2-2; D is unclear. This CDR3 is 15 amino acids long. Germline V lookup: CDR1 SGHRS, CDR2 YFSETQ. V lost 3 bases and J lost 6, with 15 bases in between. CDR3 sequence: CASSSHLGGPGELFF. For the CDR3, the DNA is TGCGCCAGCAGCTCACATTTAGGTGGGCCCGGGGAGCTGTTTTTT.

The rearrangement joins TRBV5-6 to TRBJ2-7; D is ambiguous. The CDR3 covers 13 residues. Germline V gene lookup returns CDR1 SGHDT and CDR2 YYEEEE. V shed 0 bases and J shed 1 base, with 5 bases lying between them. CDR3 region: CASSLVRSYEQYF. The CDR3 nucleotides are TGTGCCAGCAGCTTGGTCAGGTCCTACGAGCAGTACTTC.